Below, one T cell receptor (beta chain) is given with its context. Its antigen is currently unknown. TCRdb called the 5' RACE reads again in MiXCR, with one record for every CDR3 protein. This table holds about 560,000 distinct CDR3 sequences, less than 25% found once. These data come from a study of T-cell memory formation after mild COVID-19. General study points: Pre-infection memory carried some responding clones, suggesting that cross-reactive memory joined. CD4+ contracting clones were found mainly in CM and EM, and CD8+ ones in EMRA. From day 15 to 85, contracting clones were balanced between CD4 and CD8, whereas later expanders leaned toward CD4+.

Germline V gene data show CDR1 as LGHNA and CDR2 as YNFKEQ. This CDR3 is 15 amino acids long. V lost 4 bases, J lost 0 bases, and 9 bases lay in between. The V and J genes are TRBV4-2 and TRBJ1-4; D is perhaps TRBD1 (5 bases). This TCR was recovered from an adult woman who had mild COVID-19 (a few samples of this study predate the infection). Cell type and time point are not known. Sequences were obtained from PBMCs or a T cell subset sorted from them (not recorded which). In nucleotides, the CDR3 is TGTGCCAGCAGCCCCAGGGATGCAACTAATGAAAAACTGTTTTTT. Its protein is CASSPRDATNEKLFF.